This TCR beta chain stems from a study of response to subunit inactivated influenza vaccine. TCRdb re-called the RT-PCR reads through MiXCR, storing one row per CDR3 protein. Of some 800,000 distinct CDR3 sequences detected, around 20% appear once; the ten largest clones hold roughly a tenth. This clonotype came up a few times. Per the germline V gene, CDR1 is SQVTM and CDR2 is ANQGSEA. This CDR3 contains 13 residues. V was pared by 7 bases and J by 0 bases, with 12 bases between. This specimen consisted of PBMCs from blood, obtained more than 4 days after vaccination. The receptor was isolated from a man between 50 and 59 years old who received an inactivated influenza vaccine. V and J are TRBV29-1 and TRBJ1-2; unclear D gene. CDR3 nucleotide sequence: TGCAGCGCGGCGGACGGAACTAACTATGGCTACACCTTC. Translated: CSAADGTNYGYTF.